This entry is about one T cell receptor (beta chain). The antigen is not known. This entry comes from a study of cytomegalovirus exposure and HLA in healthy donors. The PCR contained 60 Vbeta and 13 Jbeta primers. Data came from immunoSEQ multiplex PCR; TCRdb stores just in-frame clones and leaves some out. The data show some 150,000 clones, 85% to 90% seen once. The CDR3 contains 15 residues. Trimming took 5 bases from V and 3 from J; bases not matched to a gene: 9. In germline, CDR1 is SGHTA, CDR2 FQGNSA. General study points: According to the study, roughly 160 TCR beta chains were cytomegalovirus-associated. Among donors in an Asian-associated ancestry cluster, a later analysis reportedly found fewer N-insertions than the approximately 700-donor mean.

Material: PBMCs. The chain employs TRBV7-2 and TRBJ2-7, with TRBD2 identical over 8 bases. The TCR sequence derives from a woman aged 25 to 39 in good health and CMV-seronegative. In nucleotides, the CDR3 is TGTGCCAGCAGCCCAATTAGCGGGGCCGGCTACGAGCAGTACTTC. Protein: CASSPISGAGYEQYF.